This T cell receptor (beta chain) was captured in a study of shared clonotypes between healthy human individuals. Study-wide context: Donors, aged 18 to 49, were a couple of women and a few men.

Study-wide points: The small donor group covered limited genetic and exposure diversity.

Of note for this clone: Its antigen is undetermined.

Several immunoSEQ 96-well plates shared each subset's DNA, each plate a replicate. Using immunoSEQ multiplex PCR, the repertoire was profiled, and TCRdb retains in-frame clones only, with some absent. Altogether 450,000 to 550,000 clones are present, 75% to 85% being singletons, with the ten largest covering 10% to 15%. The germline V gene has CDR1 SGHTA and CDR2 FQGNSA. This CDR3 contains 14 residues. With 4 bases clipped from V and 0 bases from J, the junction kept 2 bases outside the gene matches. The sample taken for sequencing was PBMCs. The receptor was derived from a woman between 35 and 50 years old in good health. Some clones in this sample may be carry-over from other donors' samples. The V and J genes are TRBV7-2 and TRBJ2-7, with 8 positions matching TRBD1. Here the CDR3 DNA reads TGTGCCAGCAGCTGGACAGGGAACTCCTACGAGCAGTACTTC. Translating it yields CASSWTGNSYEQYF. Drawing the rest from reference TRBV7-2 and TRBJ2-7, the complete variable domain is GAGVSQSPSNKVTEKGKDVELRCDPISGHTALYWYRQSLGQGLEFLIYFQGNSAPDKSGLPSDRFSAERTGGSVSTLTIQRTQQEDSAVYLCASSWTGNSYEQYFGPGTRLTVT.